This T cell receptor beta chain was identified during a study of glioma-infiltrating T cells after dendritic cell vaccination. The CDR3 is 15 residues long. The germline CDR1 and CDR2 sequences are SEHNR and FQNEAQ (reference sequence). V was cut by 2 bases and J by 4 bases, with 14 bases left in between. Data came from immunoSEQ multiplex PCR; TCRdb stores just in-frame clones and leaves some out. The sample includes roughly 90,000 clones, more than 75% of them seen just once. The TCR originated in a human donor with glioblastoma. The specimen was blood, collected before dendritic cell vaccination. This sequence joins TRBV7-9 and TRBJ1-1; D might be TRBD1 (6 bases). This CDR3 is CASSLPGGTSTEAFF. The CDR3 nucleotides read TGTGCCAGCAGCTTACCGGGGGGGACATCCACTGAAGCTTTCTTT.